The sequence of this T cell receptor (beta chain) was determined in a study of identical twins. Whole-study results and caveats: Without tracking the same donors, conclusions rested on cross-sectional statistical analysis. Partial confounding of zero-insertion analyses by invariant MAIT and iNKT cells was possible. There was an excess of low generation probability in the out-of-frame alpha sequences that twins shared.

Every donor was a healthy Caucasian. Comments on this clonotype: Its target is not known.

MiXCR, applied by TCRdb to the 5' RACE reads, yields one record per CDR3 protein. The sample lists a few hundred thousand distinct CDR3 sequences, more than 9% occurring once. This CDR3 comprises 15 residues. V lost 2 bases, J lost 9 bases, and 14 bases lay in between. Germline lookup yields CDR1 MNHNS and CDR2 SASEGT. The data were also submitted as part of a second study, on yellow fever vaccine responses in identical twins.

Specimen: PBMCs. This chain uses TRBV6-1 with TRBJ1-6; D may be TRBD1 (5 bases). The receptor was isolated from a woman aged 18-29 years in good health. The CDR3 protein is CASSEWEGTSSPLHF. CDR3 coding DNA: TGTGCCAGCAGTGAATGGGAGGGGACGTCTTCACCCCTCCACTTT.